What follows are 17 T cell receptor beta chains derived from one specimen sequenced in a study of blood T cell repertoires in COVID-19. Measured with immunoSEQ multiplex PCR; TCRdb has only the in-frame clones, and not every one. Here the sample spans approximately 670,000 clones, 85% to 90% being singletons. Sample: peripheral blood. Every receptor here comes from a young woman with acute or convalescent COVID-19.

This chain links TRBV4-3 with TRBJ2-1; D might be TRBD1 (6 bases). The germline V and J ends were trimmed by 4 bases and 4 bases, with 17 bases remaining between them. Germline lookup yields CDR1 LGHNA and CDR2 YSLEER. The CDR3 runs 16 residues. The CDR3 loop is CASSPRTGREYNEQFF. CDR3 nucleotide sequence: TGCGCCAGCAGCCCTCGAACAGGGCGTGAATACAATGAGCAGTTCTTC.

The chain links TRBV7-2 to TRBJ2-5; 13 nucleotides agree with TRBD2. Germline trimming cut 1 base from V and 1 base from J; bases unmatched to any gene: 6. The V gene's germline CDR1 is SGHTA and CDR2 FQGNSA. This CDR3 spans 18 amino acids. DNA of the CDR3: TGTGCCAGCAGCTTAGGAGGACTAGCGGGGGTTATCCAAGAGACCCAGTACTTC. This gives the protein CASSLGGLAGVIQETQYF.

V is TRBV6-5 and J is TRBJ1-2; 9 bases are a match to TRBD1. In germline, CDR1 is MNHEY, CDR2 SVGAGI. V trimming: 7 bases; J trimming: 8 bases; junction bases outside the gene matches: 8. This CDR3 region has 13 residues. CDR3 amino acids: CASTVGQGEGYTF. In nucleotides, the CDR3 is TGTGCCAGCACTGTGGGACAGGGTGAAGGCTACACCTTC.

A remark on this clone: The same CDR3 is also encoded by other DNA sequences in this sample. The chain combines TRBV7-9 with TRBJ1-1; 8 nucleotides match TRBD1. V lost 0 bases, J lost 8 bases, and 2 bases stayed unmatched. CDR1 and CDR2 (germline): SEHNR, FQNEAQ (reference sequence). The CDR3 totals 13 residues. The DNA for the CDR3 is TGTGCCAGCAGCTTAGCCGGGACAGGCGAAGCTTTCTTT. Protein product: CASSLAGTGEAFF.

The chain joins TRBV7-2 to TRBJ2-3; D is undetermined. V lost 5 bases and J 1 base, leaving 10 bases between the germline ends. The length of the CDR3 is 14 residues. Germline V CDR1 and CDR2: SGHTA, FQGNSA. Here the CDR3 DNA reads TGTGCCAGCAGCCCGGTAGTGGGCACAGATACGCAGTATTTT. Translation: CASSPVVGTDTQYF.

The chain employs TRBV10-1 and TRBJ1-1; D unresolved. V dropped 11 bases and J dropped 0 bases, with 4 bases sitting between them. This CDR3 has 10 amino acids. CDR1 WNHNN and CDR2 SYGVQD come from the germline V gene (reference sequence). CDR3 residues: CAYMNTEAFF. DNA for the CDR3: TGCGCCTACATGAACACTGAAGCTTTCTTT.

The gene calls are TRBV6-5 and TRBJ2-2; D is uncertain. CDR3 length equals 12 residues. The germline V gene has CDR1 MNHEY and CDR2 SVGAGI. Trimming took off 4 bases at V and 4 bases at J, with 4 bases between the two ends. The CDR3: CASSFGTGELFF. CDR3 coding DNA: TGTGCCAGCAGTTTCGGCACCGGGGAGCTGTTTTTT.

The chain uses TRBV6-5 and TRBJ1-2, with TRBD1 as a possible D gene (5 bases). The CDR3 is made up of 14 amino acids. Germline V gives CDR1 MNHEY, CDR2 SVGAGI. With 9 bases removed from V and 0 bases from J, the gap between germline ends came to 14 bases. CDR3 residues: CASGKVTANYGYTF. Here the CDR3 DNA reads TGTGCCAGTGGTAAGGTGACAGCTAACTATGGCTACACCTTC.

This clone was seen more than once but under ten times. The sample has other DNA sequences that encode this CDR3 too. The J gene is TRBJ2-3, the V gene TRBV9; TRBD2 matches 9 bases. The CDR3 length is 16 residues. Germline CDR1 SGDLS, CDR2 YYNGEE. Unmatched junction bases numbered 5, after V lost 0 bases and J lost 3 bases. The chain's CDR3 is CASSVEGGGATDTQYF. CDR3 nucleotides: TGTGCCAGCAGCGTAGAGGGCGGGGGGGCGACAGATACGCAGTATTTT.

This rearrangement joins TRBV19 to TRBJ2-7; 12 bases map to TRBD1. J was trimmed by 2 bases and V by 4 bases; bases with no gene match: 15. This CDR3 is 19 amino acids long. CDR1 and CDR2 (germline): LNHDA, SQIVND (reference sequence). The CDR3 here is CASSTRDRGPVLRTYEQYF. CDR3 sequence (DNA): TGTGCCAGTAGTACGAGGGACAGGGGGCCGGTGCTTAGGACCTACGAGCAGTACTTC. Using reference TRBV19 and TRBJ2-7 for the parts outside the CDR3, the full variable domain is DGGITQSPKYLFRKEGQNVTLSCEQNLNHDAMYWYRQDPGQGLRLIYYSQIVNDFQKGDIAEGYSVSREKKESFPLTVTSAQKNPTAFYLCASSTRDRGPVLRTYEQYFGPGTRLTVT.

Details on this clone: Other DNA sequences from this sample encode an identical CDR3 as well. The chain recombines TRBV29-1 with TRBJ1-1; D perhaps matches TRBD1 (5 bases). CDR1 and CDR2 (germline): SQVTM, ANQGSEA. CDR3 length: 13 residues. V was trimmed by 3 bases and J by 0 bases, leaving 8 bases between them. CDR3 sequence (DNA): TGCAGCGTTGACAGGGCGATGAACACTGAAGCTTTCTTT. This codes for CSVDRAMNTEAFF. The full variable domain, its missing parts supplied by reference TRBV29-1 and TRBJ1-1, is SAVISQKPSRDICQRGTSLTIQCQVDSQVTMMFWYRQQPGQSLTLIATANQGSEATYESGFVIDKFPISRPNLTFSTLTVSNMSPEDSSIYLCSVDRAMNTEAFFGQGTRLTVV.

V gene TRBV6-5 combines with J gene TRBJ2-1; 9 bases are a match to TRBD2. Germline CDR1 reads MNHEY; CDR2 reads SVGAGI. V shed 5 bases, J shed 6 bases, and the junction held 8 bases outside the gene matches. The CDR3 is 15 amino acids. The CDR3, as DNA: TGTGCCAGCAGTCCCCTCCCTAGCGGGGCCAATGAGCAGTTCTTC. It specifies CASSPLPSGANEQFF.

This clone was counted between two and nine times. This chain connects TRBV19 to TRBJ1-6; TRBD1 is a possible D gene (5 bases). V shed 3 bases and J shed 6 bases, with 12 bases lying between them. The germline V gene has CDR1 LNHDA and CDR2 SQIVND (reference sequence). The CDR3 is 15 amino acids. The CDR3 coding sequence is TGTGCCAGTAGTATTATGGGGCAGACTAATTCACCCCTCCACTTT. It codes for CASSIMGQTNSPLHF.

The CDR3 sequence is CASSYSPPVNTEAFF. CDR3 bases: TGCGCCAGCAGCTATTCCCCGCCAGTGAACACTGAAGCTTTCTTT. This chain uses TRBV5-1 with TRBJ1-1; D remains unclear. The CDR3 sequence is 15 residues long. Trimming shortened V by 3 bases and J by 0 bases, and 12 bases separated the two germline ends. Germline V lookup: CDR1 SGHRS, CDR2 YFSETQ.

The J gene is TRBJ1-6, the V gene TRBV6-2 or TRBV6-3; unclear D gene. CDR1 is MNHEY, CDR2 SVGEGT, per germline. The V end lost 0 bases, the J end lost 3 bases, and 6 bases lay between the germline ends. The CDR3 contains 15 residues. The DNA of the CDR3 is TGTGCCAGCAGTTACTCGCTGAGCTATAATTCACCCCTCCACTTT. Protein sequence: CASSYSLSYNSPLHF.

The V gene is TRBV3-1 (or the pseudogene TRBV3-2), the J gene TRBJ1-6; the D is unclear. Germline CDR1 is LGHDT and CDR2 is YNNKEL (reference sequence). The CDR3 covers 14 residues. Trimming removed 4 bases from V and 9 bases from J, with 13 bases in between. The CDR3 DNA follows: TGTGCCAGCAGCCGGGTCCGGGAAATTTCACCCCTCCACTTT. Amino acids: CASSRVREISPLHF.

The rearrangement joins TRBV30 to TRBJ1-1; D perhaps matches TRBD1 (5 bases). The CDR3 is made up of 13 amino acids. Germline lookup yields CDR1 GTSNPN and CDR2 SVGIG (reference sequence). Trimming stripped 0 bases from V and 11 bases from J, with 16 bases between. The CDR3 sequence: CAWSVSFGGVAFF. The CDR3 DNA is TGTGCCTGGAGTGTTTCTTTCGGGGGAGTGGCTTTCTTT. Full variable domain (missing parts from reference TRBV30 and TRBJ1-1): SQTIHQWPATLVQPVGSPLSLECTVEGTSNPNLYWYRQAAGRGLQLLFYSVGIGQISSEVPQNLSASRPQDRQFILSSKKLLLSDSGFYLCAWSVSFGGVAFFGQGTRLTVV.